The 19 T cell receptor beta chains reported below all come from one sample, sequenced in a study of blood T cell repertoires in COVID-19. Profiling relied on immunoSEQ multiplex PCR, and the TCRdb table lists in-frame clones only, not all of them. There are roughly 210,000 clones in the sample; 84% occur only once, and over 9.5% lies in the top ten. The sample consisted of peripheral blood. The receptors were sampled from a woman of 80 years or more with COVID-19, enrolled during active disease.

The chain recombines TRBV6-2 or TRBV6-3 with TRBJ2-7; tentative D call: TRBD1 (6 bases). This CDR3 has 12 amino acids. V lost 2 bases to trimming and J lost 4 bases, with 6 bases between them. The V gene's germline CDR1 is MNHEY and CDR2 SVGEGT. This CDR3 is CASSYGQYEQYF. CDR3 bases: TGTGCCAGCAGTTACGGACAGTACGAGCAGTACTTC.

The chain employs TRBV10-2 and TRBJ1-1, with a weak D call TRBD1 (6 bases). Germline V lookup: CDR1 WSHSY, CDR2 SAAADI. The CDR3 contains 12 residues. Trimming shortened V by 6 bases and J by 5 bases, and 10 bases separated the two germline ends. CDR3 amino acids: CASSIQGTEAFF. CDR3 DNA sequence: TGCGCCAGCAGCATACAGGGAACTGAAGCTTTCTTT.

The rearrangement joins TRBV7-8 to TRBJ1-1; D is perhaps TRBD1 (5 bases). V was trimmed by 3 bases and J by 3 bases, leaving 20 bases between them. CDR1 is SGHVS and CDR2 is FQNEAQ in the germline V gene. The length of the CDR3 is 17 residues. CDR3 in DNA: TGTGCCAGCAGCTTCGCTTTTAGGGGAGGTCAGGACACTGAAGCTTTCTTT. This gives the protein CASSFAFRGGQDTEAFF.

This clone was counted a few times. The chain uses TRBV7-9 and TRBJ2-3, with 10 bases fitting TRBD2. The CDR3 runs 18 residues. V lost 4 bases and J lost 0; bases outside the gene matches: 10. CDR1 and CDR2 (germline): SEHNR, FQNEAQ (reference sequence). CDR3 protein: CASSSPHRLAGSTDTQYF. CDR3 DNA sequence: TGTGCCAGCAGCTCCCCCCACCGACTAGCGGGTAGCACAGATACGCAGTATTTT.

This sequence joins TRBV3-1 (or the pseudogene TRBV3-2) and TRBJ1-3; the match to TRBD1 covers 8 bases. This CDR3 spans 13 amino acids. With V trimmed by 7 bases and J by 5 bases, 4 bases remained unmatched. From germline, CDR1 is LGHDT and CDR2 YNNKEL (reference sequence). As DNA, the CDR3 is TGTGCCAGCACCGGGACAGGAAGAAACACCATATATTTT. Protein sequence: CASTGTGRNTIYF.

This chain uses TRBV15 with TRBJ1-1, with a tentative D call TRBD1 (5 bases). Germline V gene data show CDR1 as LNHNV and CDR2 as YYDKDF (reference sequence). V was cut by 3 bases and J by 7 bases, with 21 bases left in between. The CDR3 loop spans 16 amino acids. CDR3 coding DNA: TGTGCCACCAGCAGGAGTGTTGCGGGGGATGGTATTGAAGCTTTCTTT. As protein: CATSRSVAGDGIEAFF.

The chain uses TRBV2 and TRBJ1-3; 10 bases are shared with TRBD1. This CDR3 has 16 residues. Germline trimming cut 7 bases from V and 4 bases from J; bases unmatched to any gene: 10. CDR1 is SNHLY and CDR2 is FYNNEI in the germline V gene. The CDR3 protein is CASKTGGPSIGNTIYF. Here the CDR3 DNA reads TGTGCCAGCAAGACAGGGGGCCCTTCAATAGGAAACACCATATATTTT.

This rearrangement joins TRBV9 to TRBJ1-2; perhaps TRBD1 as D (6 bases). Germline-derived CDR1 and CDR2 are SGDLS and YYNGEE. The ends were cut back, 4 bases at V and 4 bases at J, with 17 bases in the middle. This CDR3 has 15 residues. The CDR3 nucleotides are TGTGCCAGCAGCCCTCCTACAGGGTCTGGCTATGGCTACACCTTC. Protein product: CASSPPTGSGYGYTF.

This clone was recorded a few times. The rearrangement links TRBV3-1 (or the pseudogene TRBV3-2) to TRBJ2-5; 10 nucleotides align to TRBD1. The germline gives CDR1 LGHDT, CDR2 YNNKEL (reference sequence). The CDR3 covers 17 residues. V lost 0 bases, J lost 5 bases, and 9 bases stayed unmatched. DNA for the CDR3: TGTGCCAGCAGCCAAGATCTGACAGGGGGCGCGTTGGAGACCCAGTACTTC. Protein: CASSQDLTGGALETQYF.

The chain employs TRBV11-2 and TRBJ2-3; maybe TRBD1 (6 bases). V was pared by 3 bases and J by 3 bases, with 13 bases between. Germline assignment: CDR1 SGHAT and CDR2 FQNNGV. The CDR3 extends over 15 amino acids. The CDR3 region is CASSFTGKGTDTQYF. The CDR3 DNA reads TGTGCCAGCAGCTTCACAGGGAAGGGGACAGATACGCAGTATTTT.

The rearrangement links TRBV30 to TRBJ1-4; TRBD1 aligns across 8 bases. The J segment lost 0 bases and the V segment lost 2 bases, leaving 11 bases of the junction unmatched. Germline V gene lookup returns CDR1 GTSNPN and CDR2 SVGIG (reference sequence). CDR3 length equals 18 residues. The CDR3 here is CAWSQDREFPATNEKLFF. The CDR3 bases are TGTGCCTGGAGTCAGGACAGGGAATTCCCAGCAACTAATGAAAAACTGTTTTTT.

V is TRBV6-5 and J is TRBJ2-5, with TRBD2 as a possible D gene (5 bases). The CDR3 length is 14 residues. CDR1 is MNHEY, CDR2 SVGAGI, per germline. Trimming cost V 6 bases and J 4 bases, with 15 bases left between them. The CDR3 DNA reads as TGTGCCAGCAGCGCAACTAGGGTGGGAGAGACCCAGTACTTC. Its protein is CASSATRVGETQYF.

V and J are TRBV7-2 and TRBJ2-2; D is possibly TRBD2 (6 bases). Looked up from germline, CDR1 is SGHTA and CDR2 is FQGNSA. Trimming took off 4 bases at V and 1 base at J, with 7 bases between the two ends. CDR3 size: 14 residues. In DNA form, the CDR3 reads TGTGCCAGCAGCTCCGGGGGGAACACCGGGGAGCTGTTTTTT. It yields the protein CASSSGGNTGELFF. Combining the CDR3 with reference TRBV7-2 and TRBJ2-2 gives the whole variable domain GAGVSQSPSNKVTEKGKDVELRCDPISGHTALYWYRQSLGQGLEFLIYFQGNSAPDKSGLPSDRFSAERTGGSVSTLTIQRTQQEDSAVYLCASSSGGNTGELFFGEGSRLTVL.

The V gene is TRBV27, the J gene TRBJ2-3; D may be TRBD1 (5 bases). Germline-derived CDR1 and CDR2 are MNHEY and SMNVEV (reference sequence). V shed 6 bases and J shed 0 bases, with 16 bases lying between them. CDR3 length: 16 amino acids. Here the CDR3 reads CASRDSDRSSTDTQYF. The CDR3 region has the DNA TGTGCCAGCAGAGACTCTGACAGATCTAGCACAGATACGCAGTATTTT.

V gene TRBV4-1 combines with J gene TRBJ1-1; D unresolved. V lost 0 bases and J 5 bases, leaving 10 bases between the germline ends. The V gene's germline CDR1 is MGHRA and CDR2 YSYEKL. CDR3 length: 14 residues. CDR3 region: CASSQDALRTEAFF. The CDR3 DNA sequence: TGCGCCAGCAGCCAAGATGCCCTGCGGACTGAAGCTTTCTTT.

The chain employs TRBV7-8 and TRBJ1-5; D unresolved. The germline CDR1 and CDR2 sequences are SGHVS and FQNEAQ. The CDR3 is 15 amino acids. Trimming removed 2 bases at V and 1 base at J, with 9 bases between. The CDR3, as DNA: TGTGCCAGCAGCTTAAGGCGGCAGAGCAATCAGCCCCAGCATTTT. Encoded protein: CASSLRRQSNQPQHF.

The chain joins TRBV10-1 to TRBJ1-1; TRBD1 is a possible D gene (6 bases). The CDR3 contains 13 residues. V gave up 8 bases and J gave up 0 bases, with 10 bases separating them. CDR1 and CDR2 from the germline V gene are WNHNN and SYGVQD (reference sequence). The CDR3 here is CASSAGVNTEAFF. As DNA, the CDR3 is TGCGCCAGCTCCGCAGGGGTGAACACTGAAGCTTTCTTT.

The chain has TRBV28 and TRBJ1-5; 8 bases are a match to TRBD1. Germline V gives CDR1 MDHEN, CDR2 SYDVKM. The CDR3 is 14 amino acids. Losses at the gene ends were 4 bases for V and 8 bases for J; bases not matched to a gene: 7. CDR3 sequence reads: CASSSAGQVEPQHF. CDR3 sequence (DNA): TGTGCCAGCAGTTCCGCGGGACAGGTAGAGCCCCAGCATTTT.

The chain is built from TRBV6-4 and TRBJ2-7; 9 bases agree with TRBD1. Per germline, CDR1 MRHNA and CDR2 SNTAGT. With 4 bases clipped from V and 0 bases from J, the junction kept 19 bases outside the gene matches. There are 20 residues in the CDR3. This chain's CDR3 is CASSVNRGRSLFSASYEQYV. Here the CDR3 DNA reads TGTGCCAGCAGTGTCAACAGGGGGCGCTCTCTTTTTTCCGCCTCCTACGAGCAGTACGTC.